A single sample gave rise to the 19 T cell receptor beta chains below, sequenced in a study of PD-1 blockade in classical Hodgkin lymphoma. Sequencing used immunoSEQ multiplex PCR; TCRdb keeps in-frame clones, though not all of them. The top ten clones hold about 19% of a sample with tens of thousands of clones, less than 75% of them seen once. Time point specified: cycle 4 day 1 (C4D1), after five to seven weeks of nivolumab. Every single patient, without exception, relapsed after autologous stem cell transplantation, and brentuximab vedotin exposure varied. Sequencing used peripheral blood mononuclear cells (PBMCs), obtained before the fourth cycle of nivolumab. Receptor source: a human donor with classical Hodgkin lymphoma.

V usage is TRBV19 and J usage is TRBJ2-2; D gene uncertain. The CDR3 extends over 12 amino acids. Germline V lookup: CDR1 LNHDA, CDR2 SQIVND (reference sequence). Deletions cut 3 bases from V and 1 base from J, with 0 bases between. CDR3 sequence (DNA): TGTGCCAGTAGTATGAACACCGGGGAGCTGTTTTTT. As protein: CASSMNTGELFF.

The genes are TRBV5-4 and TRBJ2-1, with 9 bases that match TRBD2. With 4 bases clipped from V and 8 bases from J, the junction kept 7 bases outside the gene matches. This CDR3 comprises 14 residues. The germline V gene encodes CDR1 SGHNT and CDR2 YYREEE (reference sequence). CDR3 nucleotide sequence: TGTGCCAGCAGCGCATTAGCGGGGGTTGATGAGCAGTTCTTC. It translates to CASSALAGVDEQFF.

There are a few counts of this clone. V and J are TRBV7-6 and TRBJ2-7; no clear D gene. This CDR3 is built from 13 residues. Germline V lookup: CDR1 SGHVS, CDR2 FNYEAQ. Trimming removed 1 base from V and 4 bases from J, with 8 bases in between. Here the CDR3 reads CASSLVDGYEQYF. DNA of the CDR3: TGTGCCAGCAGCTTAGTAGACGGATACGAGCAGTACTTC.

The chain is built from TRBV7-2 and TRBJ1-2, with 10 bases lining up with TRBD1. The CDR3 totals 17 residues. The trim removed 2 bases at V and 3 bases at J, leaving 9 bases unmatched. CDR1 and CDR2 (germline): SGHTA, FQGNSA. In DNA, the CDR3 is TGTGCCAGCAGCTTATCGCCCGGGACAGGGGACCACTATGGCTACACCTTC. Residues: CASSLSPGTGDHYGYTF.

V is TRBV6-6 and J is TRBJ2-3; weak D call: TRBD2 (6 bases). The CDR3 has 15 residues. CDR1 and CDR2 (germline): MNHNY, SVGAGI (reference sequence). Deletions cut 2 bases from V and 0 bases from J, with 9 bases between. The CDR3 reads CASSYLGLSTDTQYF. The CDR3 region has the DNA TGTGCCAGCAGTTACCTGGGACTCAGCACAGATACGCAGTATTTT.

The gene calls are TRBV6-5 and TRBJ1-5; a possible D gene is TRBD1 (6 bases). Between the trimmed V and J ends, which lost 6 bases and 0 bases, there was a span of 12 bases. The CDR3 loop spans 15 amino acids. Germline V CDR1 and CDR2: MNHEY, SVGAGI. The CDR3 sequence: CASRPDRLSNQPQHF. DNA for the CDR3: TGTGCCAGCAGACCTGACAGGCTTAGCAATCAGCCCCAGCATTTT.

The chain joins TRBV30 to TRBJ1-6, with 7 positions matching TRBD1. Unmatched junction bases numbered 1, after V lost 4 bases and J lost 4 bases. CDR3 length: 13 residues. Germline CDR1 is GTSNPN and CDR2 is SVGIG (reference sequence). In DNA form, the CDR3 reads TGTGCCTGGAAACAGGGGTATAATTCACCCCTCCACTTT. Translation gives CAWKQGYNSPLHF.

The rearrangement joins TRBV6-1 to TRBJ2-7; a possible D gene is TRBD1 (5 bases). The germline gives CDR1 MNHNS, CDR2 SASEGT. The V and J ends lost 7 bases and 1 base respectively, with 11 bases between them. The CDR3 spans 13 residues. The CDR3 bases are TGTGCCAGCATCCGGACACCATCCTACGAGCAGTACTTC. It codes for CASIRTPSYEQYF.

The CDR3 DNA follows: TGTGCCATCAGTGCCGGGAGGTATGGCTACACCTTC. Its translation is CAISAGRYGYTF. The chain has TRBV10-3 and TRBJ1-2; D unresolved. V lost 4 bases and J lost 5, with 8 bases in between. CDR3 size: 12 residues. Per germline, CDR1 ENHRY and CDR2 SYGVKD.

The chain joins TRBV5-1 to TRBJ2-1; D may be TRBD1 or TRBD2 (6 bases each). The CDR3 covers 15 residues. Germline assignment: CDR1 SGHRS and CDR2 YFSETQ. Trimming left V 4 bases short and J 7 bases short, with 18 bases between. The CDR3 here is CASSTGQTSSNEQFF. In DNA, the CDR3 is TGCGCCAGCAGCACTGGACAGACTAGTTCTAATGAGCAGTTCTTC. Supplemented by reference TRBV5-1 and TRBJ2-1, the full variable domain reads KAGVTQTPRYLIKTRGQQVTLSCSPISGHRSVSWYQQTPGQGLQFLFEYFSETQRNKGNFPGRFSGRQFSNSRSEMNVSTLELGDSALYLCASSTGQTSSNEQFFGPGTRLTVL.

The rearrangement uses TRBV19 and TRBJ2-5; unclear D gene. Germline CDR1 and CDR2: LNHDA and SQIVND (reference sequence). The CDR3 extends over 14 amino acids. V was pared by 5 bases and J by 5 bases, with 15 bases between. The CDR3 region is CASSPEITWETQYF. The CDR3 nucleotides are TGTGCCAGTAGTCCGGAGATCACCTGGGAGACCCAGTACTTC.

The chain is built from TRBV28 and TRBJ2-7; 8 nucleotides align to TRBD1. Germline-derived CDR1 and CDR2 are MDHEN and SYDVKM. Germline trimming cut 6 bases from V and 0 bases from J; bases unmatched to any gene: 10. The CDR3 runs to 16 residues. CDR3 amino acids: CASSPSGGQSSYEQYF. CDR3 in DNA: TGTGCCAGCAGCCCATCAGGGGGCCAAAGCTCCTACGAGCAGTACTTC.

This clone was detected only a few times. The chain joins TRBV28 to TRBJ2-1; 9 bases map to TRBD2. This CDR3 has 16 amino acids. Germline V gene sequence: CDR1 MDHEN, CDR2 SYDVKM. The ends lost 5 bases at V and 3 bases at J; junction bases unmatched: 8. This CDR3 is CASSPPTSGRYNEQFF. Here the CDR3 DNA reads TGTGCCAGCAGTCCCCCGACTAGCGGACGCTACAATGAGCAGTTCTTC.

The rearrangement uses TRBV27 and TRBJ2-7; 8 positions agree with TRBD1. J was trimmed by 4 bases and V by 2 bases; bases with no gene match: 4. Germline V gene lookup returns CDR1 MNHEY and CDR2 SMNVEV (reference sequence). The CDR3 sequence is 14 residues long. The chain's CDR3 is CASSLTGTGYEQYF. The DNA for the CDR3 is TGTGCCAGCAGTTTAACCGGGACAGGTTACGAGCAGTACTTC.

The chain is built from TRBV5-5 and TRBJ1-1; D gene unclear. Germline assignment: CDR1 SGHKS and CDR2 YYEKEE (reference sequence). V lost 1 base, J lost 2 bases, and 9 bases lay in between. This CDR3 has 14 amino acids. CDR3 in amino acids: CASSLRHSNTEAFF. As DNA, the CDR3 is TGTGCCAGCAGCTTGAGACACTCTAACACTGAAGCTTTCTTT.

This chain links TRBV25-1 with TRBJ1-2; TRBD1 might be the D (5 bases). With 6 bases removed from V and 8 bases from J, the gap between germline ends came to 22 bases. Germline lookup yields CDR1 MGHDK and CDR2 SYGVNS. The CDR3 has 15 amino acids. The CDR3 loop is CASRGSAGRGRGYTF. CDR3 nucleotide sequence: TGTGCCAGCAGGGGATCGGCGGGGAGGGGAAGGGGCTACACCTTC.

The chain has TRBV19 and TRBJ2-2, with D perhaps TRBD1 (6 bases). V shed 2 bases and J shed 0 bases, with 10 bases lying between them. The V gene's germline CDR1 is LNHDA and CDR2 SQIVND (reference sequence). The CDR3 loop spans 16 amino acids. CDR3 residues: CASSINPGANTGELFF. CDR3 bases: TGTGCCAGTAGTATAAATCCAGGGGCGAACACCGGGGAGCTGTTTTTT.

The chain links TRBV18 to TRBJ2-3; D is uncertain. The V end was cut by 3 bases, the J end by 2 bases, with 3 bases between. Germline-derived CDR1 and CDR2 are KGHSH and LQKENI. This CDR3 has 12 amino acids. CDR3 bases: TGTGCCAGCTCACCGTACACAGATACGCAGTATTTT. This sequence encodes CASSPYTDTQYF.

This clone was observed a handful of times. The V and J genes are TRBV30 and TRBJ1-2, with 7 bases aligning to TRBD1. Germline V gene data show CDR1 as GTSNPN and CDR2 as SVGIG (reference sequence). V lost 3 bases and J lost 4; bases outside the gene matches: 8. The CDR3 has 14 residues. The CDR3 DNA sequence: TGTGCCTGGAGCCGGACAGGAAAATCCTATGGCTACACCTTC. The encoded protein is CAWSRTGKSYGYTF.